The clone carrying this T cell receptor beta chain was observed a few times. Its antigen is unknown. The PCR contained 60 Vbeta and 13 Jbeta primers. Sequencing used immunoSEQ multiplex PCR; TCRdb keeps in-frame clones, though not all of them. In the table there are 150,000 to 200,000 clones, roughly 80% of which are singletons. The data were obtained in a study of cytomegalovirus exposure and HLA in healthy donors. Study results and caveats: A list of roughly 160 TCR beta chains associated with cytomegalovirus was given. Further analysis was carried out later, and it showed several of the most significant clusters appearing linked to common viral pathogens.

The sequence came from a female donor in good health and CMV-seronegative. The sequenced sample was PBMCs.

CDR3 sequence reads: CASSSTAYNSPLHF. The CDR3 region has the DNA TGTGCCAGCAGTTCGACAGCTTATAATTCACCCCTCCACTTT. This chain links TRBV6-5 with TRBJ1-6; D may be TRBD1 (5 bases). This CDR3 has 14 amino acids. Germline V gene data show CDR1 as MNHEY and CDR2 as SVGAGI. Trimming removed 4 bases at V and 4 bases at J, with 8 bases between.